These T cell receptor beta chains were read from a single sample in a study of T-cell reconstitution after alpha-beta-depleted transplantation in children. TCRdb independently ran MiXCR on the PCR reads; one entry per CDR3 protein. The sample includes about 900,000 distinct CDR3 sequences, about 29% seen only once; the top ten take about 28%. Sequences were derived from PBMCs, mostly from graft donor cells, sampled 360 days after TCRalphabeta/CD19-depleted stem cell transplant. These receptors were collected from a boy in the first two years of life who had a stem cell transplant for SCID, so the T cells may come from the graft donor. Both conserved end residues are part of each CDR3. The D gene is left open where the match is weak. Not every row has a clone size; where given, it reads once, few, many or a size class.

v_gene	d_gene	j_gene	abundance	CDR3aa
TRBV5-1	NA	TRBJ1-2	few	CASSLDREARWGYTF
TRBV7-2	NA	TRBJ2-5	few	CASRGGIETQYF
TRBV12-3/TRBV12-4	NA	TRBJ1-4	NA	CASRVSGVGEKLFF
TRBV18	NA	TRBJ1-3	NA	CASSPDRGNTIYF
TRBV27	NA	TRBJ2-7	NA	CASSLSWGEELYEQYF
TRBV29-1	NA	TRBJ1-4	NA	CSGRVGPAANEKLFF
TRBV9	TRBD2	TRBJ2-5	few	CASSQRGVETQYF
TRBV12-3/TRBV12-4	TRBD1	TRBJ2-7	few	CASRPDRVGEQYF
TRBV5-1	NA	TRBJ2-7	NA	CASSLGYGEIYEQYF
TRBV3-1	TRBD2	TRBJ2-5	few	CASRASGGGETQYF
TRBV4-2	TRBD2	TRBJ2-1	few	CASSQDLLGERGRNEQFF
TRBV20-1	TRBD2	TRBJ2-3	few	CSARSGGPDTQYF
TRBV7-2	NA	TRBJ2-5	NA	CATRGTEEETQYF
TRBV12-3/TRBV12-4	TRBD1	TRBJ1-5	few	CASSLEQGNQPQHF
TRBV29-1	NA	TRBJ1-1	many	CSVEDGIGNTEAFF
TRBV20-1	NA	TRBJ2-7	NA	CSARVPGTSEQYF
TRBV29-1	TRBD2	TRBJ2-5	NA	CSVGLGLAGGQETQYF
TRBV12-5	NA	TRBJ1-1	NA	CASGLKGGGPPNTEAFF
TRBV15	NA	TRBJ1-1	few	CATSRRTPGAGGFF
TRBV10-3	NA	TRBJ2-1	NA	CAISEGLAYNEQFF
TRBV12-3/TRBV12-4	NA	TRBJ1-1	few	CASSPRWGGGGLGEAFF
TRBV4-1	TRBD1	TRBJ2-3	NA	CASSRQGQRTDTQYF
TRBV12-3/TRBV12-4	TRBD2	TRBJ2-3	NA	CASTLLAGVADTQYF
TRBV12-3/TRBV12-4	NA	TRBJ1-5	few	CASSRKSGGPSNQPQHF
TRBV6-5	TRBD2	TRBJ2-2	few	CASSYRPGTSLPGELFF
TRBV20-1	NA	TRBJ2-3	few	CSAGTDTQYF